The next 7 T cell receptor beta chains were all read from a single sample in a study of preoperative IRX-2 immunotherapy in early breast cancer. Treatment specified: preoperative locoregional IRX-2 cytokine immunotherapy. Sequenced by immunoSEQ multiplex PCR; TCRdb stores in-frame clones only, minus some. The sample includes roughly 43,000 clones, about 95% of them seen just once. The sequencing used tumor tissue, collected after IRX-2 immunotherapy. All receptors derive from a human donor with breast cancer.

The chain recombines TRBV7-2 with TRBJ2-5; 12 bases fit TRBD2. This CDR3 region has 15 residues. CDR1 and CDR2 from the germline V gene are SGHTA and FQGNSA. After removal of 5 bases from V and 2 bases from J, the junction contained 3 bases not matched to a gene. Written as DNA, the CDR3 is TGTGCCAGCAGCGGGGGGACTAGCGGGCAAGAGACCCAGTACTTC. This codes for CASSGGTSGQETQYF. Together with reference TRBV7-2 and TRBJ2-5, the CDR3 gives the full variable domain: GAGVSQSPSNKVTEKGKDVELRCDPISGHTALYWYRQSLGQGLEFLIYFQGNSAPDKSGLPSDRFSAERTGGSVSTLTIQRTQQEDSAVYLCASSGGTSGQETQYFGPGTRLLVL.

For this clone: The junction and the germline gene differ at one end; a read error may be behind it. In nucleotides, the CDR3 is TGTGCCAGCAGACGCGTACTCGGACTAGCCGGAGACTACGATGAGCAGTTCTTC. Encoded protein: CASRRVLGLAGDYDEQFF. V is TRBV25-1 and J is TRBJ2-1, with 8 bases matching TRBD2. The length of the CDR3 is 18 residues. In germline, CDR1 is MGHDK, CDR2 SYGVNS.

The chain joins TRBV9 to TRBJ2-5; 9 positions agree with TRBD2. With V trimmed by 0 bases and J by 1 base, 4 bases remained unmatched. The CDR3 runs to 16 residues. Germline values: CDR1 SGDLS, CDR2 YYNGEE. The CDR3 reads CASSVGVTSGQETQYF. The DNA of the CDR3 is TGTGCCAGCAGCGTAGGGGTGACTAGCGGCCAAGAGACCCAGTACTTC. The variable domain in full, with the rest retrieved from reference TRBV9 and TRBJ2-5, is DSGVTQTPKHLITATGQRVTLRCSPRSGDLSVYWYQQSLDQGLQFLIQYYNGEERAKGNILERFSAQQFPDLHSELNLSSLELGDSALYFCASSVGVTSGQETQYFGPGTRLLVL.

This chain links TRBV7-9 with TRBJ2-5; D may be TRBD2 (6 bases). Germline V gene data show CDR1 as SEHNR and CDR2 as FQNEAQ (reference sequence). This CDR3 has 15 residues. V was trimmed by 0 bases and J by 4 bases, leaving 12 bases between them. The CDR3 region is CASSLAGLSVETQYF. The CDR3 nucleotides are TGTGCCAGCAGCTTAGCGGGACTCTCGGTAGAGACCCAGTACTTC.

The rearrangement uses TRBV2 and TRBJ1-5; D not certain. Germline loops: CDR1 SNHLY, CDR2 FYNNEI. The CDR3 runs to 13 residues. The ends were cut back, 6 bases at V and 4 bases at J, with 10 bases in the middle. Here the CDR3 DNA reads TGTGCCAGCAGAGGGCAGCCAAATCAGCCCCAGCATTTT. Its translation is CASRGQPNQPQHF.

This clone was counted a few times. The chain is built from TRBV7-6 and TRBJ2-3, with TRBD2 matching over 14 bases. J gave up 0 bases and V 6 bases, and 5 bases lay outside the gene matches. CDR1 is SGHVS and CDR2 is FNYEAQ in the germline V gene. This CDR3 spans 17 amino acids. CDR3 sequence (DNA): TGTGCCAGCAGACGGGGGACTAGCGGGGGAAGCACAGATACGCAGTATTTT. Translating gives CASRRGTSGGSTDTQYF.

The chain combines TRBV28 with TRBJ2-5; 7 bases are shared with TRBD2. This CDR3 comprises 14 residues. J lost 3 bases, V lost 6 bases, and 7 bases had no gene match. CDR1 is MDHEN and CDR2 is SYDVKM in the germline V gene. The DNA of the CDR3 is TGTGCCAGCAGCCCAGTGGGAGGGGAAGAGACCCAGTACTTC. Translating gives CASSPVGGEETQYF.